These T cell receptor beta chains were read from a single sample in a study of blood T cell repertoires in COVID-19. Using immunoSEQ multiplex PCR, the repertoire was profiled, and TCRdb retains in-frame clones only, with some absent. The data contain around 260,000 clones, about nine tenths of them singletons. The sequencing sample was made of PBMCs or T cells enriched from blood (not recorded which). These receptors came from a woman younger than 45 who had recovered from COVID-19. CDR3s include the opening cysteine and the closing phenylalanine or tryptophan. The order of the fields is D gene, clone size, V gene, J gene, CDR3 DNA, CDR3 protein. D genes are given only for firm matches. Not all rows give a size; the values are once, few, many and, for expanded clones, a class.

d_gene: TRBD1
abundance: -
v_gene: TRBV28
j_gene: TRBJ2-7
CDR3nt: TGTGCCAGCAAAACAATCGGGACAGGGAACGCCGGTGAGCAGTACTTC
CDR3aa: CASKTIGTGNAGEQYF

d_gene: TRBD1
abundance: -
v_gene: TRBV18
j_gene: TRBJ1-2
CDR3nt: TGTGCCAGCTCACTCGGGACAGGCAAGGGGGCTAACTATGGCTACACCTTC
CDR3aa: CASSLGTGKGANYGYTF

d_gene: TRBD2
abundance: -
v_gene: TRBV7-9
j_gene: TRBJ2-7
CDR3nt: TGTGCCAGCAGCCTAGGACTAGCGGGAGGTCGGGCCTACGAGCAGTACTTC
CDR3aa: CASSLGLAGGRAYEQYF

d_gene: -
abundance: -
v_gene: TRBV3-1/TRBV3-2
j_gene: TRBJ2-3
CDR3nt: TGTGCCAGCAGCCAAAGCGTGACCACAGATACGCAGTATTTT
CDR3aa: CASSQSVTTDTQYF

d_gene: TRBD2
abundance: few
v_gene: TRBV6-5
j_gene: TRBJ2-7
CDR3nt: TGTGCCAGCAGGGTTGAGGGACTAGCGTCTTACGAGCAGTACTTC
CDR3aa: CASRVEGLASYEQYF

d_gene: -
abundance: few
v_gene: TRBV3-1/TRBV3-2
j_gene: TRBJ1-1
CDR3nt: TGTGCCAGCAGCCAGAGTGGAGGAGGGAACACTGAAGCTTTCTTT
CDR3aa: CASSQSGGGNTEAFF

d_gene: -
abundance: -
v_gene: TRBV19
j_gene: TRBJ2-7
CDR3nt: TGTGCCAGTAGTATAGAGGCTACCCAGGCCTACGAGCAGTACTTC
CDR3aa: CASSIEATQAYEQYF

d_gene: -
abundance: once
v_gene: TRBV19
j_gene: TRBJ2-2
CDR3nt: TGTGCCAGTAGACTGACAAACACCGGGGAGCTGTTTTTT
CDR3aa: CASRLTNTGELFF

d_gene: -
abundance: -
v_gene: TRBV6-5
j_gene: TRBJ1-3
CDR3nt: TGTGCCAGCAGTCAGGACTTGCTGGGAAACACCATATATTTT
CDR3aa: CASSQDLLGNTIYF

d_gene: TRBD1
abundance: -
v_gene: TRBV19
j_gene: TRBJ2-7
CDR3nt: TGTGCCAGTAGTATAGGGGACAGCGATAACGAGCAGTACTTC
CDR3aa: CASSIGDSDNEQYF

d_gene: -
abundance: -
v_gene: TRBV30
j_gene: TRBJ1-5
CDR3nt: TGTGCCTGGAGTCCCCTAGGCGGCAATCAGCCCCAGCATTTT
CDR3aa: CAWSPLGGNQPQHF

d_gene: TRBD1
abundance: -
v_gene: TRBV7-9
j_gene: TRBJ1-4
CDR3nt: TGTGCCAGCAGCTTAGGGGGTGGAGGGGGCGGTGAAAAACTGTTTTTT
CDR3aa: CASSLGGGGGGEKLFF

d_gene: -
abundance: -
v_gene: TRBV18
j_gene: TRBJ2-7
CDR3nt: TGTGCCAGCTCACCTGGAGCAGGGAACTACGAGCAGTACTTC
CDR3aa: CASSPGAGNYEQYF

d_gene: TRBD1
abundance: -
v_gene: TRBV6-2/TRBV6-3
j_gene: TRBJ2-7
CDR3nt: TGTGCCAGCAGTTTAACCGGGACAGGGGGCTACGAGCAGTACTTC
CDR3aa: CASSLTGTGGYEQYF

d_gene: TRBD2
abundance: -
v_gene: TRBV9
j_gene: TRBJ2-1
CDR3nt: TGTGCCAGCAGCGTAGGTCCTAGCGGAGTCTACAATGAGCAGTTCTTC
CDR3aa: CASSVGPSGVYNEQFF

d_gene: -
abundance: few
v_gene: TRBV5-1
j_gene: TRBJ1-1
CDR3nt: TGCGCCAGCAGTCCCGAGGGGGTTAGGAACACTGAAGCTTTCTTT
CDR3aa: CASSPEGVRNTEAFF

d_gene: -
abundance: -
v_gene: TRBV19
j_gene: TRBJ2-5
CDR3nt: TGTGCCAGTAGTCCCTCCCCAAGCGCCCTGCTCCAAGAGACCCAGTACTTC
CDR3aa: CASSPSPSALLQETQYF

d_gene: TRBD1
abundance: once
v_gene: TRBV6-5
j_gene: TRBJ2-1
CDR3nt: TGTGCCAGCAGCCAGGGACAGTCCGATGAGCAGTTCTTC
CDR3aa: CASSQGQSDEQFF

d_gene: TRBD2
abundance: -
v_gene: TRBV6-2/TRBV6-3
j_gene: TRBJ2-1
CDR3nt: TGTGCCAGCAGCCCACATGGACTAGCGGGTGTATACAATGAGCAGTTCTTC
CDR3aa: CASSPHGLAGVYNEQFF

d_gene: -
abundance: -
v_gene: TRBV5-1
j_gene: TRBJ2-5
CDR3nt: TGCGCCAGCAGCGTCCCGGGGGGCCGAGAGACCCAGTACTTC
CDR3aa: CASSVPGGRETQYF